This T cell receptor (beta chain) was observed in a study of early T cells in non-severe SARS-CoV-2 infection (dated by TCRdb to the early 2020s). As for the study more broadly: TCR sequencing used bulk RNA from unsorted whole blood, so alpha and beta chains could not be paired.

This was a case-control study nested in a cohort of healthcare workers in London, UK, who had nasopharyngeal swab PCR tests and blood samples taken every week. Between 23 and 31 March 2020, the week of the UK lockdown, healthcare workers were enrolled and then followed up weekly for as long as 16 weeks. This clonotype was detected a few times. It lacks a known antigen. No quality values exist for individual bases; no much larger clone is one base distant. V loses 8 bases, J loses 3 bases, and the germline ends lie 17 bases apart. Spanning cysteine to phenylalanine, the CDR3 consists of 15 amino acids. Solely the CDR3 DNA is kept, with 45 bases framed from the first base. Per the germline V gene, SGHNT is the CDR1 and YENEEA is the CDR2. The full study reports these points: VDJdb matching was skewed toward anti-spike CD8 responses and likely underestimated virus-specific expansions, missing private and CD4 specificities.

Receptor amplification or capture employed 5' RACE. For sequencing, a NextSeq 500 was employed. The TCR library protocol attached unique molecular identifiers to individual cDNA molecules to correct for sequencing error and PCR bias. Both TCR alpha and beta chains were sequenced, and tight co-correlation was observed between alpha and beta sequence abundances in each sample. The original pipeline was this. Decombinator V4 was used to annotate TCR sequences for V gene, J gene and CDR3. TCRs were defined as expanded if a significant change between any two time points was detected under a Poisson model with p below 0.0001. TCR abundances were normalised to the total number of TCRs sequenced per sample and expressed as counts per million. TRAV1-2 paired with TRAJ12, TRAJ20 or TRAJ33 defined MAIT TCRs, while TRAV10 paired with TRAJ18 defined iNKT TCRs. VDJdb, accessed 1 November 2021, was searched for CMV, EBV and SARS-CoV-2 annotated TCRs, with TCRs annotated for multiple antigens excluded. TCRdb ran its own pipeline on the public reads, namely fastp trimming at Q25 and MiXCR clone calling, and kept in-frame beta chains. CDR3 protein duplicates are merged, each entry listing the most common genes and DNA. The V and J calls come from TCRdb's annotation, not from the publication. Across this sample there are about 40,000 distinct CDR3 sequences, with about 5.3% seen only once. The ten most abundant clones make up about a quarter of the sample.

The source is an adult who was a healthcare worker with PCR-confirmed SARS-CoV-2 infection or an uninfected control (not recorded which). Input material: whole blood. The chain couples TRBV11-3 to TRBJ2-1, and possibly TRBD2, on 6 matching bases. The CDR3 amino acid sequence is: CASVGPAGNYNEQFF. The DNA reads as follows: TGTGCCAGCGTGGGGCCTGCGGGAAACTACAATGAGCAGTTCTTC.